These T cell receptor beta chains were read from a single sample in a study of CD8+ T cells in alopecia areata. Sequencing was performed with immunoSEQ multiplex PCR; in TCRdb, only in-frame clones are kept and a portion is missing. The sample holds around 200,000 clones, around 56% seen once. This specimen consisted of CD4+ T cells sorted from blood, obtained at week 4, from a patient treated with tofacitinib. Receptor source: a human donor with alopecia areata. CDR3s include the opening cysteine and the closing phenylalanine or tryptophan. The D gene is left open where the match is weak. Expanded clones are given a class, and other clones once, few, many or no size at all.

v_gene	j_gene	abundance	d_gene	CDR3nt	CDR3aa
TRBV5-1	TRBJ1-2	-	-	TGCGCCAGCAGCTCGGGACTGCTTAACGGGGTAGGCTACACCTTC	CASSSGLLNGVGYTF
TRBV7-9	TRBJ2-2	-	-	TGTGCCAGCAGTTTCAGGAGCCCCGGGGAGCTGTTTTTT	CASSFRSPGELFF
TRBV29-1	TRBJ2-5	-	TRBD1	TGCAGCGTTCTTCCAGGGGGAGAGACCCAGTACTTC	CSVLPGGETQYF
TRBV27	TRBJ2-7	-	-	TGTGCCGCACGCCTCGGGTGGGAGGTCGGCGAGCAGTACTTC	CAARLGWEVGEQYF
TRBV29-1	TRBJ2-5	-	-	TGCAGCGTTGGACGGGGTAGCCAAGAGACCCAGTACTTC	CSVGRGSQETQYF
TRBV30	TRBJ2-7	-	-	TGTGCCTGGAGTGCCGGATTACAGGTGCAGTACTTC	CAWSAGLQVQYF
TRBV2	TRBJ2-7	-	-	TGTGCCAGCAACGAGGAGGTCCAGGGGCCTCTTCAGTACTTC	CASNEEVQGPLQYF
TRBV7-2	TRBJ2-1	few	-	TGTGCCAGCAGCGGAGGCCTCAAGGAAGAGCAGTTCTTC	CASSGGLKEEQFF
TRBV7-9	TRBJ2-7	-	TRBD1	TGTGCCAGCAGCTCGACAGGGAAGTCCTACGAGCAGTACTTC	CASSSTGKSYEQYF
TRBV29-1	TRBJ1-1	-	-	TGCAGCGTTGATTGGGCTTTCTTT	CSVDWAFF
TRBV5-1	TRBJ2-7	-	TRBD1	TGCGCCAGCAGCTTGGGACCGGGACAGGGCTCCTACGAGCAGTACTTC	CASSLGPGQGSYEQYF
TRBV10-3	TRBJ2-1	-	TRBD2	TGTGCCATCAGTGGGGGGGACTATTACAATGAGCAGTTCTTC	CAISGGDYYNEQFF
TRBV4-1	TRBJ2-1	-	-	TGCGCCAGCAGCTTGCTACTCCGGGACACCGGGCCCTACAATGAGCAGTTCTTC	CASSLLLRDTGPYNEQFF
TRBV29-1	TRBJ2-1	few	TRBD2	TGCAGCGCCCCCCGGACTAGCGGGAGATCCACCTACAATGAGCAGTTCTTC	CSAPRTSGRSTYNEQFF
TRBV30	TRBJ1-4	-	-	TGTGCCTGGAGTGGTGGGGGCACCCTCGGTGAAAAACTGTTTTTT	CAWSGGGTLGEKLFF
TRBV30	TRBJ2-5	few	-	TGTGCCTGGGCACTCCGGTGGCTCCAAGAGACCCAGTACTTC	CAWALRWLQETQYF
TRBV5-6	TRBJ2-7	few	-	TGTGCCAGCAGCTTTCGTCGACAAGCCTGGACGGGGTCCTACGAGCAGTACTTC	CASSFRRQAWTGSYEQYF
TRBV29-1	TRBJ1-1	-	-	TGCAGCGCCCCGTTGACAGGGAACACTGAAGCTTTCTTT	CSAPLTGNTEAFF
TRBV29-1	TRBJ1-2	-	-	TGCAGCGTTGTGCGTAACTATGGCTACACCTTC	CSVVRNYGYTF
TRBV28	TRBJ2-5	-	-	TGTGCCACCTCGTTGGGCCGAGAGACCCAGTACTTC	CATSLGRETQYF
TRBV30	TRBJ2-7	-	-	TGTGCCTGGAGTCTTCTAGCGTACGAGCAGTACTTC	CAWSLLAYEQYF
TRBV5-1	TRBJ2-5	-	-	TGCGCCAGCGGAGTTCCCCTGGGAGCCCAAGAGACCCAGTACTTC	CASGVPLGAQETQYF
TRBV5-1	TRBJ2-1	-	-	TGCGCCAGCAGCTTGGCCGGGACTTTACCGTTCTTC	CASSLAGTLPFF
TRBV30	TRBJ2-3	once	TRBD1	TGTGCCTGGAGTTTGGACAGGGCGATGGCAGATACGCAGTATTTT	CAWSLDRAMADTQYF
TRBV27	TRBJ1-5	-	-	TGTGCCAGCAGTAGAGGTGACAGCTATAGCAATCAGCCCCAGCATTTT	CASSRGDSYSNQPQHF
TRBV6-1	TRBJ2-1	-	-	TGTGCCAGCAGTGCCCAGGCGGACCCCTCCTACAATGAGCAGTTCTTC	CASSAQADPSYNEQFF
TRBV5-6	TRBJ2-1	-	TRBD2	TGTGCCAGCAGCTACGGGAGGGCTTACAATGAGCAGTTCTTC	CASSYGRAYNEQFF
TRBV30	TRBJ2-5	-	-	TGTGCCTGGAGTGTACCAATCAGGGAGACCCAGTACTTC	CAWSVPIRETQYF
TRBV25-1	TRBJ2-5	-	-	TGTGCCAGCAGTGCCCCGCTCCCGGGGTCAGAGACCCAGTACTTC	CASSAPLPGSETQYF
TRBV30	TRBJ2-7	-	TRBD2	TGTGCCTGGAACAGCCGGGGGCTAGCGGGAGGAAGGGAGCAGTACTTC	CAWNSRGLAGGREQYF
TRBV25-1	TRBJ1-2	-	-	TGTGCCAGCAGTATAATGGGATATGGCTACACCTTC	CASSIMGYGYTF
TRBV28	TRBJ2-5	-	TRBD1	TGTGCCAGCAGGGGACAGGGAGGGCAAGAGACCCAGTACTTC	CASRGQGGQETQYF
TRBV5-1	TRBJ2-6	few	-	TGCGCCAGCAGCCCAGGGGATGGGGCCAACGTCCTGACTTTC	CASSPGDGANVLTF
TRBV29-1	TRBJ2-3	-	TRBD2	TGCAGCGCCGTAAGACTAGCGGGTTTGCCCTCAGATACGCAGTATTTT	CSAVRLAGLPSDTQYF
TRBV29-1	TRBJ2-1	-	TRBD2	TGCAGCGTTGTCTTAGGGAGGGGAGCTGAGCAGTTCTTC	CSVVLGRGAEQFF
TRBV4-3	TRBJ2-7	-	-	TGCGCCAGCAGCCAAGATTTTACAGTAACCTACGAGCAGTACTTC	CASSQDFTVTYEQYF
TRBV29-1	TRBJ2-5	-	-	TGCAGCGTTGCCTGGGGGACGGGGGAGACCCAGTACTTC	CSVAWGTGETQYF
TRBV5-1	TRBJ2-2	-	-	TGCGCCAGCAGCTCCACCGGGGAGCTGTTTTTT	CASSSTGELFF
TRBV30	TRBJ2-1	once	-	TGTGCCTGGGGGGTCGGGAGCTCCTACAATGAGCAGTTCTTC	CAWGVGSSYNEQFF
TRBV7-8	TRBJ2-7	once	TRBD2	TGTGCCAGCAGCTTAGGACTAGCGGGAGGGTACGAGCAGTACTTC	CASSLGLAGGYEQYF
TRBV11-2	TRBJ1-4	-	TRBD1	TGTGCCAGCAGCCTGGACAGGATAGGTGAAAAACTGTTTTTT	CASSLDRIGEKLFF
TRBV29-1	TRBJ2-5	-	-	TGCAGCGTTGATATCCGGGACCGCGGGACCCAGTACTTC	CSVDIRDRGTQYF
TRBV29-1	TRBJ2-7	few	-	TGCAGCGCCTGGGACTCCAATGCCTACGAGCAGTACTTC	CSAWDSNAYEQYF
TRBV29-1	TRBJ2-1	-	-	TGCAGCGTTAGGTTCGGGACGGGTCCGGGGTATGAGCAGTTCTTC	CSVRFGTGPGYEQFF
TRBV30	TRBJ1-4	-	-	TGTGCCTGGAGCGAGACCCCCTTCGGAAAACTGTTTTTT	CAWSETPFGKLFF
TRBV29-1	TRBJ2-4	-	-	TGCAGCGTTGTTGGGGGGAAAAACATTCAGTACTTC	CSVVGGKNIQYF
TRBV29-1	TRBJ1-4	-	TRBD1	TGCAGCGCCCGGGACAGGGACGGTCAAAAACTGTTTTTT	CSARDRDGQKLFF
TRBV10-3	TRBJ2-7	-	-	TGTGCCATCAGTATCCGGGCGGAGGGAGACGAGCAGTACTTC	CAISIRAEGDEQYF
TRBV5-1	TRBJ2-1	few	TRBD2	TGCGCCAGCAGCACCGGGCTAGCGGGAGGTTACAATGAGCAGTTCTTC	CASSTGLAGGYNEQFF
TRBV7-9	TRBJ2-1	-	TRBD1	TGTGCCAGCAGTTGGGTTGGACAGGGAATCAATGAGCAGTTCTTC	CASSWVGQGINEQFF
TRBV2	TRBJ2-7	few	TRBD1	TGTGCCAGCATCGCGACAGGGGGCCTACGAGAGCAGTACTTC	CASIATGGLREQYF
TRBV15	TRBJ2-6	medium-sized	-	TGTGCCACCAGCAGAGTGCAGGGAAGCTCTGGGGCCAACGTCCTGACTTTC	CATSRVQGSSGANVLTF